This TCR beta chain derives from a study of blood T cells in healthy people across ages. General study findings and limits: Estimates of total diversity, which came from one million sequenced T cells, were considered to be underestimates.

In germline, CDR1 is LGHNA, CDR2 YNFKEQ. J lost 4 bases, V lost 4 bases, and 0 bases had no gene match. The CDR3 extends over 13 amino acids. A J-beta primer mix and a sample-barcoded 5' primer were used in a second PCR of roughly 6 to 12 cycles. Sequencing yielded, for each sample, at least 3 million paired-end reads carrying CDR3. TCRdb processed the 5' RACE reads anew with MiXCR; each CDR3 protein has one entry. The table lists approximately 600,000 distinct CDR3 sequences, around 54% of them singletons, with 30% to 45% in the top ten. With regard to this clonotype: No antigen is known for it.

The sample taken for sequencing was blood. V is TRBV4-2 and J is TRBJ1-4; 7 bases are shared with TRBD1. The clonotype originates from a man in his sixties in good health. The CDR3 spells CASSRDSNEKLFF. CDR3 nucleotide sequence: TGTGCCAGCAGCCGGGACAGTAATGAAAAACTGTTTTTT.